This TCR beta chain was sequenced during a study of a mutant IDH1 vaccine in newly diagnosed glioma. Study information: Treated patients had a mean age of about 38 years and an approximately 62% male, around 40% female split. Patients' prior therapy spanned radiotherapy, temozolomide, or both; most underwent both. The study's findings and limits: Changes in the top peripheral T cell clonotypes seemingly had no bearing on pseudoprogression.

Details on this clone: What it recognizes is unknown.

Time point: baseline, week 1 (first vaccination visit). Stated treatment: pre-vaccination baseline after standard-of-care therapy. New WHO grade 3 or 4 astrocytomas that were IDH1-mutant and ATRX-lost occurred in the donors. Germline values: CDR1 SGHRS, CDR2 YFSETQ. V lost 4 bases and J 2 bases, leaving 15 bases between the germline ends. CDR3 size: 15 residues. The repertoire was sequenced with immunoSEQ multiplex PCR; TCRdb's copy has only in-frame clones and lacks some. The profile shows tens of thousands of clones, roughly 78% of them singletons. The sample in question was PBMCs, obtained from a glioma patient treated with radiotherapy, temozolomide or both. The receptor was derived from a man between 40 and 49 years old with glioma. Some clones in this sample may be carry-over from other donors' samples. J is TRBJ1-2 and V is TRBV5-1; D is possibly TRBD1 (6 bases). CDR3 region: CASSRNQGSNYGYTF. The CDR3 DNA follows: TGCGCCAGCAGCAGAAACCAGGGGTCCAACTATGGCTACACCTTC.